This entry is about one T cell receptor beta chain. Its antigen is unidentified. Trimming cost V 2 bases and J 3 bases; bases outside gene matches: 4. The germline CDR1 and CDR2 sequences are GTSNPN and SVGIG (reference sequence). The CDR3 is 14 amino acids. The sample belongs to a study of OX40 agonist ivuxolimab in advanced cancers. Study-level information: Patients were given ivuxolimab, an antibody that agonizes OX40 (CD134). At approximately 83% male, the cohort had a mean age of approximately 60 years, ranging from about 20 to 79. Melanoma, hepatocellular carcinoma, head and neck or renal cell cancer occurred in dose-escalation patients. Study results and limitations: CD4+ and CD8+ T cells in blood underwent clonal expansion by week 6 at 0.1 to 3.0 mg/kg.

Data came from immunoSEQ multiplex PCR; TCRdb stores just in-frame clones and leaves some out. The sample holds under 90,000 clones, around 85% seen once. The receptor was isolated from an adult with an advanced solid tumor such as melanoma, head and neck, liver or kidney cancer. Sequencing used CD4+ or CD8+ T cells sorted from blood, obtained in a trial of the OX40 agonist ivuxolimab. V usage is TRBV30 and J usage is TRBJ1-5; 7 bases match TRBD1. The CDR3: CAWSTGTVNQPQHF. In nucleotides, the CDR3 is TGTGCCTGGAGTACCGGGACAGTCAATCAGCCCCAGCATTTT.